This T cell receptor beta chain comes out of a study of T cells in Graves' hyperthyroidism and ophthalmopathy. Study in general: Pretreatment peripheral blood was obtained at initial diagnosis.

What was amplified from RNA transcripts were TCR beta CDR3 regions. The HTBI primer set served for first-round RT-PCR of the TCR CDR3. Via MiXCR, TCRdb re-called the multiplex PCR reads, giving one row per CDR3 protein. The table includes approximately 400,000 distinct CDR3 sequences, more than 12% detected once. As for this clonotype: Its specificity is unknown.

Investigators excluded patients with uncontrolled infection, other autoimmune disease, pregnancy or lactation. Findings and limits, study-wide: Most thyroid clonotypes with frequency above 0.001 were detected in blood.

The TCR originated in a woman in her twenties or thirties with Graves' ophthalmopathy. The specimen was blood.

CDR3 amino acids: CASSVSQQETQYF. The DNA for the CDR3 is TGTGCCAGCAGTGTCTCACAACAAGAGACCCAGTACTTC. The genes are TRBV6-1 and TRBJ2-5, with D unclear. Trimming left V 4 bases short and J 2 bases short, with 8 bases between. From germline, CDR1 is MNHNS and CDR2 SASEGT. CDR3 length: 13 amino acids.